Following are 2 T cell receptor beta chains from one sample sequenced in a study of CD8+ T cells in alopecia areata. As to treatment: oral pan-JAK inhibitor, 5-10 mg twice daily. cDNA reverse transcribed from extracted RNA served as the sequencing template. Using immunoSEQ multiplex PCR, the repertoire was profiled, and TCRdb retains in-frame clones only, with some absent. The sample shows 150,000 to 250,000 clones, roughly 64% of them seen only once. The specimen comprised CD4+ T cells sorted from blood, sampled at week 24, from a patient treated with tofacitinib. Receptors were obtained from a human donor with alopecia areata.

In its sample, this clone was seen once. The chain links TRBV11-2 to TRBJ2-5, with TRBD2 matching 7 bases. J gave up 1 base and V 3 bases, and 8 bases lay outside the gene matches. The germline CDR1 and CDR2 sequences are SGHAT and FQNNGV. The CDR3 is 16 amino acids. CDR3 in DNA: TGTGCCAGCAGCTTGATTAGCGGGTCCCTCCAAGAGACCCAGTACTTC. Translating it yields CASSLISGSLQETQYF.

The V gene is TRBV7-2, the J gene TRBJ1-4; 11 bases are a match to TRBD1. The V and J ends lost 5 bases and 7 bases, in that order; junction bases with no gene match: 9. The CDR3 consists of 16 residues. Germline V lookup: CDR1 SGHTA, CDR2 FQGNSA. The CDR3 DNA reads as TGTGCCAGCAGCCCACAGGGACAGGGGGGAGGTGAAAAACTGTTTTTT. Amino acids: CASSPQGQGGGEKLFF.